This TCR beta chain was captured by sequencing in a study of response to subunit inactivated influenza vaccine. TCRdb re-analysed the RT-PCR reads in MiXCR, keeping a single row per CDR3 protein. The sample carries over 400,000 distinct CDR3 sequences, about 10% recorded once. This clonotype was seen more than once but under ten times. Looked up from germline, CDR1 is SGHDN and CDR2 is FVKESK. The CDR3 loop spans 15 amino acids. V lost 1 base, J lost 5 bases, and 13 bases lay in between. The sequence derives from a man aged 45-65 years who received an inactivated influenza vaccine. The material sequenced was PBMCs from blood, taken roughly 6 weeks after vaccination. This chain joins TRBV14 and TRBJ2-3; D assignment may be TRBD1 or TRBD2 (5 bases each). CDR3 DNA: TGTGCCAGCAGCCAAGGGACAAGACGGGGAGATACGCAGTATTTT. Encoded protein: CASSQGTRRGDTQYF. The full variable domain, with the rest looked up from reference TRBV14 and TRBJ2-3, is EAGVTQFPSHSVIEKGQTVTLRCDPISGHDNLYWYRRVMGKEIKFLLHFVKESKQDESGMPNNRFLAERTGGTYSTLKVQPAELEDSGVYFCASSQGTRRGDTQYFGPGTRLTVL.